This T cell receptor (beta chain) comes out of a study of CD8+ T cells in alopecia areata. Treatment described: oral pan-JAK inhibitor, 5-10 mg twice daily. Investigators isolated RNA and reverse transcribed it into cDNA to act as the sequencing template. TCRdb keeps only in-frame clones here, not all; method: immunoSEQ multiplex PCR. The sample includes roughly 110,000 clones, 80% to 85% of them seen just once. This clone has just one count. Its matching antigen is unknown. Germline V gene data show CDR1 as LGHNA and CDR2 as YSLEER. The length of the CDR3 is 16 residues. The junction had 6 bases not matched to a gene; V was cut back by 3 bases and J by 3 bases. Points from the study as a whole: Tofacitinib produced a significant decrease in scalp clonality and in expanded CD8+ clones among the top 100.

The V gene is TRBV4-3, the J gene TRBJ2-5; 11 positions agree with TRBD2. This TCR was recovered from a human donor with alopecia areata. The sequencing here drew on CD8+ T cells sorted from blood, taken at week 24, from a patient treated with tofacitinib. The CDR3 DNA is TGCGCCAGCAGCCATGGGACTAGCGGAATAAAAGAGACCCAGTACTTC. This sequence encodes CASSHGTSGIKETQYF.